The 18 T cell receptor beta chains in this list originate from one sample, sequenced in a study of cytomegalovirus exposure and HLA in healthy donors. PCR amplification relied on 60 Vbeta primers (plus 13 Jbeta primers). The repertoire was sequenced with immunoSEQ multiplex PCR; TCRdb's copy has only in-frame clones and lacks some. The sample has around 130,000 clones; approximately 85% are singletons. The sequencing sample was made of PBMCs. The receptors were sampled from a boy aged 5-17 years in good health and CMV-seronegative.

The chain recombines TRBV2 with TRBJ2-5; D is perhaps TRBD1 (5 bases). The V end was cut by 6 bases, the J end by 1 base, with 6 bases between. Per germline, CDR1 SNHLY and CDR2 FYNNEI. CDR3 size: 12 residues. The CDR3 protein is CASRQAQETQYF. CDR3 DNA: TGTGCCAGCAGACAGGCCCAAGAGACCCAGTACTTC.

The CDR3 loop is CASSERGHQPQHF. The CDR3 nucleotides read TGTGCCAGCAGTGAAAGGGGCCATCAGCCCCAGCATTTT. The V gene is TRBV6-1, the J gene TRBJ1-5; weak D call: TRBD1 (5 bases). Germline assignment: CDR1 MNHNS and CDR2 SASEGT. The CDR3 consists of 13 residues. The V gene lost 2 bases and the J gene lost 5 bases, with 7 bases spanning the gap.

The table lists this clone with a few counts. Other DNA sequences in the sample encode the same CDR3. V usage is TRBV5-1 and J usage is TRBJ2-5, with 10 bases matching TRBD1. Germline CDR1 SGHRS, CDR2 YFSETQ. V was pared by 4 bases and J by 5 bases, with 2 bases of the junction left unmatched. The CDR3 is 13 residues long. DNA of the CDR3: TGCGCCAGCAGCCCGGACAGGGGGGAGACCCAGTACTTC. This codes for CASSPDRGETQYF. The full variable domain, completed using reference TRBV5-1 and TRBJ2-5, is KAGVTQTPRYLIKTRGQQVTLSCSPISGHRSVSWYQQTPGQGLQFLFEYFSETQRNKGNFPGRFSGRQFSNSRSEMNVSTLELGDSALYLCASSPDRGETQYFGPGTRLLVL.

V and J are TRBV15 and TRBJ2-7; the match to TRBD1 covers 9 bases. Germline V gene sequence: CDR1 LNHNV, CDR2 YYDKDF (reference sequence). CDR3 length: 13 amino acids. Losses at the gene ends were 5 bases for V and 5 bases for J; bases not matched to a gene: 4. The CDR3 region has the DNA TGTGCCACCAGCGGTGGGACAGGGAACGAGCAGTACTTC. Its translation is CATSGGTGNEQYF. Full variable domain (missing parts from reference TRBV15 and TRBJ2-7): DAMVIQNPRYQVTQFGKPVTLSCSQTLNHNVMYWYQQKSSQAPKLLFHYYDKDFNNEADTPDNFQSRRPNTSFCFLDIRSPGLGDTAMYLCATSGGTGNEQYFGPGTRLTVT.

The rearrangement joins TRBV7-9 to TRBJ2-2; a possible D gene is TRBD2 (5 bases). The CDR3 runs 17 residues. Germline CDR1 SEHNR, CDR2 FQNEAQ (reference sequence). The V end was cut by 2 bases, the J end by 0 bases, with 13 bases between. The CDR3 loop is CASSLRGGGSNTGELFF. For the CDR3, the DNA is TGTGCCAGCAGCTTACGAGGTGGAGGTTCGAACACCGGGGAGCTGTTTTTT.

The DNA for the CDR3 is TGCAGCGTTGACGACAGGAGTGGCTACACCTTC. Protein sequence: CSVDDRSGYTF. The chain employs TRBV29-1 and TRBJ1-2; D perhaps matches TRBD1 (6 bases). V lost 3 bases to trimming and J lost 7 bases, with 9 bases between them. This CDR3 has 11 residues. The germline gives CDR1 SQVTM, CDR2 ANQGSEA.

This clone was recorded a few times. The genes are TRBV6-1 and TRBJ2-7; D is unclear. The CDR3 loop spans 14 amino acids. The germline V gene has CDR1 MNHNS and CDR2 SASEGT. With 7 bases removed from V and 8 bases from J, the gap between germline ends came to 21 bases. The CDR3 DNA reads TGTGCCAGCAATGAGTTACAGATCTACATCCAGCAGTACTTC. Its protein product is CASNELQIYIQQYF.

The chain has TRBV5-1 and TRBJ2-3; TRBD2 matches 9 bases. J lost 2 bases, V lost 3 bases, and 7 bases had no gene match. CDR1 and CDR2 (germline): SGHRS, YFSETQ. CDR3 length: 16 residues. In nucleotides, the CDR3 is TGCGCCAGCAGCTCGGGGCGGGGGGGGGCCACAGATACGCAGTATTTT. Translated: CASSSGRGGATDTQYF. The full variable domain, completed using reference TRBV5-1 and TRBJ2-3, is KAGVTQTPRYLIKTRGQQVTLSCSPISGHRSVSWYQQTPGQGLQFLFEYFSETQRNKGNFPGRFSGRQFSNSRSEMNVSTLELGDSALYLCASSSGRGGATDTQYFGPGTRLTVL.

This chain links TRBV25-1 with TRBJ2-7; a possible D gene is TRBD1 (5 bases). V was trimmed by 6 bases and J by 2 bases, leaving 11 bases between them. The CDR3 consists of 13 residues. CDR1 is MGHDK and CDR2 is SYGVNS in the germline V gene. The CDR3 region is CASRDKAPYEQYF. In DNA, the CDR3 is TGTGCCAGCAGGGACAAGGCCCCCTACGAGCAGTACTTC.

This clone was counted between two and nine times. The chain joins TRBV5-6 to TRBJ1-4, with D perhaps TRBD1 (5 bases). Trimming pared 4 bases from V and 7 bases from J, leaving 11 bases between. Germline CDR1 and CDR2: SGHDT and YYEEEE. The CDR3 covers 13 residues. The CDR3 loop reads CASSRGGGEKLFF. The CDR3 nucleotides read TGTGCCAGCAGCAGGGGTGGCGGTGAAAAACTGTTTTTT.

The rearrangement joins TRBV6-6 to TRBJ2-5; a weak D match, TRBD1 (5 bases). Germline V gene lookup returns CDR1 MNHNY and CDR2 SVGAGI (reference sequence). Trimming pared 5 bases from V and 2 bases from J, leaving 12 bases between. The CDR3 contains 14 residues. The CDR3 coding sequence is TGTGCCAGCAGTAAGGACACTTGGCAAGAGACCCAGTACTTC. This codes for CASSKDTWQETQYF.

A single count supports this clone. Different DNA sequences within this sample yield the same CDR3. V gene TRBV5-1 combines with J gene TRBJ2-3, with no clear D. Germline V gene lookup returns CDR1 SGHRS and CDR2 YFSETQ. V lost 0 bases and J lost 0, with 8 bases in between. The CDR3 contains 15 residues. The CDR3 spells CASSLAGASTDTQYF. The CDR3 region has the DNA TGCGCCAGCAGCTTGGCCGGTGCTAGCACAGATACGCAGTATTTT. Combining the CDR3 with reference TRBV5-1 and TRBJ2-3 gives the whole variable domain KAGVTQTPRYLIKTRGQQVTLSCSPISGHRSVSWYQQTPGQGLQFLFEYFSETQRNKGNFPGRFSGRQFSNSRSEMNVSTLELGDSALYLCASSLAGASTDTQYFGPGTRLTVL.

J is TRBJ2-1 and V is TRBV6-4; D perhaps matches TRBD1 (6 bases). This CDR3 is built from 14 residues. With 0 bases removed from V and 6 bases from J, the gap between germline ends came to 9 bases. Per the germline V gene, CDR1 is MRHNA and CDR2 is SNTAGT. CDR3 residues: CASSDSVGGNEQFF. The DNA for the CDR3 is TGTGCCAGCAGTGACTCTGTAGGGGGCAATGAGCAGTTCTTC.

A few counts support this clone. The rearrangement joins TRBV6-5 to TRBJ2-7; 9 nucleotides align to TRBD1. The CDR3 runs 15 residues. Per germline, CDR1 MNHEY and CDR2 SVGAGI. V dropped 2 bases and J dropped 2; count of bases not matched to a gene: 4. This CDR3 reads CASSYKDRGTYEQYF. The CDR3 DNA reads as TGTGCCAGCAGTTACAAGGACAGGGGAACCTACGAGCAGTACTTC.

V and J are TRBV21-1 and TRBJ2-6; the D call in the table, TRBD1, was not verified against the DNA. TRBV21-1 is designated a pseudogene. The CDR3 is 15 residues long. CDR3 sequence: CASSPTKTGANVLTF. Here the CDR3 DNA reads TGTGCCAGCAGTCCGACAAAAACTGGGGCCAACGTCCTGACTTTC.

This clone was recorded only once. The J gene is TRBJ2-1, the V gene TRBV4-1; no firm D call. CDR1 MGHRA and CDR2 YSYEKL come from the germline V gene. The CDR3 covers 16 residues. Trimming removed 0 bases at V and 6 bases at J, with 15 bases between. CDR3 region: CASSQDPPTYLNEQFF. The CDR3, as DNA: TGCGCCAGCAGCCAAGACCCTCCTACGTATCTCAATGAGCAGTTCTTC.

The gene calls are TRBV5-4 and TRBJ1-5; D may be TRBD1 (5 bases). Germline CDR1 reads SGHNT; CDR2 reads YYREEE (reference sequence). The CDR3 is made up of 14 amino acids. The V gene lost 1 base and the J gene lost 13 bases, with 18 bases spanning the gap. CDR3 in amino acids: CASSLMGGHGGQHF. Written as DNA, the CDR3 is TGTGCCAGCAGCTTGATGGGAGGACATGGGGGACAGCATTTT.

The chain uses TRBV27 and TRBJ1-2; D is undetermined. Trimming removed 0 bases at V and 2 bases at J, with 7 bases between. Germline assignment: CDR1 MNHEY and CDR2 SMNVEV (reference sequence). The CDR3 length is 14 residues. The DNA of the CDR3 is TGTGCCAGCAGTTTATCGAGGCTGAACTATGGCTACACCTTC. The encoded protein is CASSLSRLNYGYTF.